A single sample gave rise to the 31 T cell receptor beta chains below, sequenced in a study of CD8+ T cells in alopecia areata (dated by TCRdb to 2016 to 2019). This specimen's time point label, interpreted: approximately 4 weeks on oral tofacitinib. According to the study, the label for this sample's treatment or condition signals: oral pan-JAK inhibitor, 5-10 mg twice daily. Library method: the immunoSEQ multiplex PCR assay. RNA was extracted from all samples and reverse transcribed into cDNA as template for TCR sequencing. Held by TCRdb, this immuneACCESS table contains in-frame sequences only and omits some clones. Under half of the omission traces to an unresolved V gene where checked; the cause of the rest is unknown. Within this sample are about 190,000 clones, with 55% to 70% of them counted one time only. 4% to 5% of the sample is taken by the ten largest. Sequences were derived from CD4+ T cells sorted from blood, sampled at week 4, from a patient treated with tofacitinib. The receptor set was obtained from a human donor with alopecia areata.

The chain is built from TRBV30 and TRBJ2-7; the D call may be TRBD1 or TRBD2 (7 bases each). Deletions cut 2 bases from V and 4 bases from J, with 15 bases between. The CDR3 runs 14 residues. Germline-derived CDR1 and CDR2 are GTSNPN and SVGIG (reference sequence). The CDR3: CAWSPGGVRYEQYF. DNA of the CDR3: TGTGCCTGGAGTCCAGGGGGGGTTAGGTACGAGCAGTACTTC.

V and J are TRBV29-1 and TRBJ2-7; 8 nucleotides line up with TRBD1. The CDR3 is made up of 13 amino acids. Germline lookup yields CDR1 SQVTM and CDR2 ANQGSEA. The trim removed 7 bases at V and 2 bases at J, leaving 7 bases unmatched. CDR3 DNA sequence: TGCAGCGGAAGGACAGGGAGAACCTACGAGCAGTACTTC. This gives the protein CSGRTGRTYEQYF.

The rearrangement uses TRBV12-5 and TRBJ1-2, with D perhaps TRBD1 (5 bases). Germline V gives CDR1 LGHNT, CDR2 FRNRAP. V was cut by 8 bases and J by 6 bases, with 13 bases left in between. The CDR3 is 12 residues long. CDR3 residues: CASSRGGNGYTF. CDR3 nucleotides: TGTGCTAGTAGTAGGGGAGGGAATGGCTACACCTTC.

This clone was detected only once. The chain couples TRBV2 to TRBJ1-1; D possibly corresponds to TRBD1 (5 bases). Trimming cost V 4 bases and J 1 base, with 10 bases left between them. CDR1 is SNHLY, CDR2 FYNNEI, per germline. The CDR3 has 14 residues. The CDR3 protein is CASSGDSQNTEAFF. The CDR3, as DNA: TGTGCCAGCAGTGGAGACAGCCAGAACACTGAAGCTTTCTTT.

The rearrangement links TRBV15 to TRBJ2-1; D perhaps matches TRBD1 (6 bases). Germline V gene data show CDR1 as LNHNV and CDR2 as YYDKDF (reference sequence). The CDR3 is 13 residues long. Trimming removed 4 bases from V and 10 bases from J, with 14 bases in between. The CDR3 region has the DNA TGTGCCACCAGCATGAGGGGGAACAGAGAGCAGTTCTTC. Amino acid sequence: CATSMRGNREQFF.

The J gene is TRBJ2-1, the V gene TRBV4-1, with 13 positions matching TRBD2. V shed 3 bases, J shed 9 bases, and the junction held 8 bases outside the gene matches. Germline CDR1 is MGHRA and CDR2 is YSYEKL. The CDR3 sequence is 16 residues long. The CDR3 DNA is TGCGCCAGCAGCCAGGATCCGGGACTAGCGGGGAGTGAGCAGTTCTTC. Its translation is CASSQDPGLAGSEQFF.

This sequence joins TRBV30 and TRBJ1-6, with no clear D. Per the germline V gene, CDR1 is GTSNPN and CDR2 is SVGIG (reference sequence). V was cut by 4 bases and J by 0 bases, with 7 bases left in between. This CDR3 is built from 14 residues. CDR3 region: CAWTYSSYNSPLHF. DNA for the CDR3: TGTGCCTGGACGTACAGCTCCTATAATTCACCCCTCCACTTT.

The rearrangement joins TRBV7-2 to TRBJ2-5; D unresolved. Germline lookup yields CDR1 SGHTA and CDR2 FQGNSA. V shed 2 bases and J shed 4 bases, with 8 bases lying between them. This CDR3 spans 13 amino acids. The CDR3 sequence is CASSLIWGETQYF. CDR3 sequence (DNA): TGTGCCAGCAGCTTAATATGGGGAGAGACCCAGTACTTC.

This clone was seen a few times. The chain employs TRBV7-2 and TRBJ2-1; D remains unclear. Trimming took 5 bases from V and 6 from J, leaving 5 bases between them. The CDR3 contains 11 residues. Germline-derived CDR1 and CDR2 are SGHTA and FQGNSA. CDR3 bases: TGTGCCAGCAGCCCGATCAATGAGCAGTTCTTC. Protein product: CASSPINEQFF.

The chain recombines TRBV28 with TRBJ2-1; TRBD1 matches at 8 bases. The CDR3 length is 14 residues. Germline V gives CDR1 MDHEN, CDR2 SYDVKM. The V gene end was trimmed by 1 base and the J gene end by 10 bases; junction bases not matched to a gene: 6. The CDR3 region is CASSLSQGAMEQFF. CDR3 coding DNA: TGTGCCAGCAGTTTATCCCAGGGGGCTATGGAGCAGTTCTTC.

The V gene is TRBV2, the J gene TRBJ2-1, with 9 bases fitting TRBD2. CDR3 length equals 14 residues. V lost 6 bases, J lost 2 bases, and 2 bases stayed unmatched. CDR1 SNHLY and CDR2 FYNNEI come from the germline V gene. The CDR3 DNA sequence: TGTGCCAGCAGAGCTAGCGGGGCCTACAATGAGCAGTTCTTC. Protein sequence: CASRASGAYNEQFF.

The chain recombines TRBV30 with TRBJ2-3; 7 positions match TRBD1. This CDR3 region has 13 residues. Germline lookup yields CDR1 GTSNPN and CDR2 SVGIG (reference sequence). Trimming cost V 2 bases and J 3 bases; bases outside gene matches: 2. In DNA form, the CDR3 reads TGTGCCTGGAGTTCGACAGGGACAGATACGCAGTATTTT. This gives the protein CAWSSTGTDTQYF.

This clone was observed a few times. The chain couples TRBV9 to TRBJ2-1, with 7 bases that match TRBD1. The CDR3 runs to 16 residues. CDR1 is SGDLS and CDR2 is YYNGEE in the germline V gene. V was pared by 0 bases and J by 3 bases, with 6 bases of the junction left unmatched. CDR3 amino acids: CASSVGDSEVYNEQFF. The CDR3 DNA is TGTGCCAGCAGCGTAGGGGACAGTGAGGTCTACAATGAGCAGTTCTTC.

The chain uses TRBV7-2 and TRBJ1-5, with 9 bases identical to TRBD1. CDR3 length: 14 amino acids. Looked up from germline, CDR1 is SGHTA and CDR2 is FQGNSA. With V trimmed by 5 bases and J by 6 bases, 5 bases remained unmatched. CDR3 in DNA: TGTGCCAGCAGCCTCGGGACAGGGTTTCAGCCCCAGCATTTT. This gives the protein CASSLGTGFQPQHF.

J is TRBJ2-7 and V is TRBV5-4, with D maybe TRBD1 (5 bases). The CDR3 extends over 14 amino acids. Germline CDR1 is SGHNT and CDR2 is YYREEE (reference sequence). The V and J ends lost 0 bases and 0 bases respectively, with 7 bases between them. This chain's CDR3 is CASSLGRDSYEQYF. The DNA for the CDR3 is TGTGCCAGCAGCTTGGGCAGGGACTCCTACGAGCAGTACTTC.

The J gene is TRBJ2-7, the V gene TRBV15, with 9 bases fitting TRBD1. V lost 2 bases to trimming and J lost 4 bases; unmatched junction nucleotides: 9. This CDR3 comprises 16 residues. CDR1 LNHNV and CDR2 YYDKDF come from the germline V gene (reference sequence). The CDR3 DNA reads TGTGCCACCAGCAGAACACAACAGGGGGCAGGGTACGAGCAGTACTTC. Protein sequence: CATSRTQQGAGYEQYF.

This chain uses TRBV29-1 with TRBJ2-3; D may correspond to TRBD1 or TRBD2 (5 bases each). The CDR3 runs to 13 residues. V lost 2 bases to trimming and J lost 0 bases, with 6 bases between them. Germline V gene data show CDR1 as SQVTM and CDR2 as ANQGSEA. The CDR3 nucleotides read TGCAGCGTTGAATGGGACAGCACAGATACGCAGTATTTT. This gives the protein CSVEWDSTDTQYF.

Only a few counts were recorded for this clone. The V call is TRBV5-1, the J call TRBJ1-2, with a weak D call TRBD1 (5 bases). V lost 1 base and J lost 4, with 14 bases in between. Per germline, CDR1 SGHRS and CDR2 YFSETQ. There are 15 residues in the CDR3. The CDR3 sequence is CASSLMGSGGYGYTF. As DNA, the CDR3 is TGCGCCAGCAGCTTGATGGGATCCGGGGGCTATGGCTACACCTTC. The variable domain in full, completed from reference TRBV5-1 and TRBJ1-2, reads KAGVTQTPRYLIKTRGQQVTLSCSPISGHRSVSWYQQTPGQGLQFLFEYFSETQRNKGNFPGRFSGRQFSNSRSEMNVSTLELGDSALYLCASSLMGSGGYGYTFGSGTRLTVV.

This clone has just one count. The V and J genes are TRBV30 and TRBJ1-5; 9 bases agree with TRBD1. The J segment lost 4 bases and the V segment lost 4 bases, leaving 2 bases of the junction unmatched. CDR1 and CDR2 from the germline V gene are GTSNPN and SVGIG (reference sequence). CDR3 size: 13 residues. The CDR3 nucleotides are TGTGCCTGGACCGGACAGGGGAATCAGCCCCAGCATTTT. Translating gives CAWTGQGNQPQHF.

The CDR3: CASSPGTFPREKLFF. CDR3 coding DNA: TGTGCCAGCAGTCCAGGGACTTTTCCGCGTGAAAAACTGTTTTTT. V is TRBV27 and J is TRBJ1-4; TRBD1 might be the D (5 bases). This CDR3 contains 15 residues. Germline CDR1 is MNHEY and CDR2 is SMNVEV (reference sequence). Between the trimmed V and J ends, which lost 5 bases and 7 bases, there was a span of 17 bases.

The J gene is TRBJ2-4, the V gene TRBV27; TRBD2 agrees at 12 bases. CDR1 and CDR2 (germline): MNHEY, SMNVEV (reference sequence). The CDR3 sequence is 18 residues long. The J segment lost 0 bases and the V segment lost 5 bases, leaving 8 bases of the junction unmatched. The CDR3 region is CASSPLAGGTIAKNIQYF. The CDR3 DNA reads TGTGCCAGCAGTCCGCTAGCGGGGGGGACGATAGCCAAAAACATTCAGTACTTC.

The sample holds a few counts of this clone. The rearrangement uses TRBV9 and TRBJ2-6, with TRBD2 as a possible D gene (5 bases). Germline V gives CDR1 SGDLS, CDR2 YYNGEE. V dropped 4 bases and J dropped 4 bases, with 12 bases sitting between them. The CDR3 runs 15 residues. The CDR3 DNA reads as TGTGCCAGCAGCTGGGAGTCTATGGGGGCCAACGTCCTGACTTTC. Translation: CASSWESMGANVLTF.

This chain links TRBV2 with TRBJ2-5; D remains unclear. The V gene lost 6 bases and the J gene lost 5 bases, with 10 bases spanning the gap. Germline CDR1 SNHLY, CDR2 FYNNEI. This CDR3 contains 12 residues. The CDR3 nucleotides are TGTGCCAGCAGCTCGTTACGGGAGACCCAGTACTTC. Translating it yields CASSSLRETQYF.

Only a few counts were recorded for this clone. The V and J genes are TRBV29-1 and TRBJ2-3; D unclear. The CDR3 length is 11 residues. Trimming took 1 base from V and 6 from J, leaving 5 bases between them. Per the germline V gene, CDR1 is SQVTM and CDR2 is ANQGSEA. The CDR3 loop is CSVEVMDTQYF. For the CDR3, the DNA is TGCAGCGTTGAAGTAATGGATACGCAGTATTTT.

This chain joins TRBV29-1 and TRBJ1-1; TRBD1 matches 7 bases. CDR1 and CDR2 (germline): SQVTM, ANQGSEA. V lost 7 bases to trimming and J lost 1 base; unmatched junction nucleotides: 6. This CDR3 is built from 13 residues. CDR3 in DNA: TGCAGCGCGGGACAGAGAGAGAACACTGAAGCTTTCTTT. This encodes CSAGQRENTEAFF.

This chain joins TRBV2 and TRBJ2-6; the D call may be TRBD1 or TRBD2 (5 bases each). The CDR3 is 15 residues long. V shed 6 bases and J shed 1 base, with 10 bases lying between them. Germline CDR1 reads SNHLY; CDR2 reads FYNNEI. The CDR3 DNA sequence: TGTGCCAGCAGCTCAGGGAGTTCTGGGGCCAACGTCCTGACTTTC. Translation gives CASSSGSSGANVLTF.

This clone showed up just a few times. The chain couples TRBV4-1 to TRBJ1-1; a possible D gene is TRBD1 (6 bases). The V end was cut by 4 bases, the J end by 0 bases, with 27 bases between. This CDR3 is built from 20 residues. Germline values: CDR1 MGHRA, CDR2 YSYEKL. The CDR3 DNA reads TGCGCCAGCAGCCCTCAAGGGGGACTTCAGGGGAAACCCTTGAACACTGAAGCTTTCTTT. Encoded protein: CASSPQGGLQGKPLNTEAFF.

This clone was counted only a few times. The rearrangement links TRBV30 to TRBJ1-1; no firm D call. V lost 1 base and J 1 base, leaving 7 bases between the germline ends. Germline V lookup: CDR1 GTSNPN, CDR2 SVGIG (reference sequence). There are 13 residues in the CDR3. The CDR3 nucleotides are TGTGCCTGGAGTGGTCACCCGAACACTGAAGCTTTCTTT. This codes for CAWSGHPNTEAFF. The variable domain in full, with the rest retrieved from reference TRBV30 and TRBJ1-1, is SQTIHQWPATLVQPVGSPLSLECTVEGTSNPNLYWYRQAAGRGLQLLFYSVGIGQISSEVPQNLSASRPQDRQFILSSKKLLLSDSGFYLCAWSGHPNTEAFFGQGTRLTVV.

J is TRBJ2-5 and V is TRBV29-1; D perhaps matches TRBD2 (6 bases). Per germline, CDR1 SQVTM and CDR2 ANQGSEA. CDR3 size: 11 residues. V lost 8 bases and J 4 bases, leaving 11 bases between the germline ends. The CDR3: CSLGGAETQYF. In nucleotides, the CDR3 is TGCAGCCTCGGGGGAGCAGAGACCCAGTACTTC.

The CDR3 region has the DNA TGCAGCGCCGGAGGGACAGGGTGGGAGACCCAGTACTTC. Translation: CSAGGTGWETQYF. V is TRBV29-1 and J is TRBJ2-5; 9 nucleotides agree with TRBD1. V gave up 7 bases and J gave up 5 bases; unmatched junction bases: 8. The CDR3 loop spans 13 amino acids. Per the germline V gene, CDR1 is SQVTM and CDR2 is ANQGSEA. The variable domain in full, completed from reference TRBV29-1 and TRBJ2-5, reads SAVISQKPSRDICQRGTSLTIQCQVDSQVTMMFWYRQQPGQSLTLIATANQGSEATYESGFVIDKFPISRPNLTFSTLTVSNMSPEDSSIYLCSAGGTGWETQYFGPGTRLLVL.

J is TRBJ2-2 and V is TRBV29-1; TRBD2 agrees at 8 bases. Germline V CDR1 and CDR2: SQVTM, ANQGSEA. This CDR3 region has 15 residues. The V segment lost 5 bases and the J segment 6 bases; nucleotides outside the gene matches: 11. The CDR3 sequence: CSVPTRGGQAGELFF. CDR3 bases: TGCAGCGTTCCGACCCGGGGGGGGCAGGCCGGGGAGCTGTTTTTT.